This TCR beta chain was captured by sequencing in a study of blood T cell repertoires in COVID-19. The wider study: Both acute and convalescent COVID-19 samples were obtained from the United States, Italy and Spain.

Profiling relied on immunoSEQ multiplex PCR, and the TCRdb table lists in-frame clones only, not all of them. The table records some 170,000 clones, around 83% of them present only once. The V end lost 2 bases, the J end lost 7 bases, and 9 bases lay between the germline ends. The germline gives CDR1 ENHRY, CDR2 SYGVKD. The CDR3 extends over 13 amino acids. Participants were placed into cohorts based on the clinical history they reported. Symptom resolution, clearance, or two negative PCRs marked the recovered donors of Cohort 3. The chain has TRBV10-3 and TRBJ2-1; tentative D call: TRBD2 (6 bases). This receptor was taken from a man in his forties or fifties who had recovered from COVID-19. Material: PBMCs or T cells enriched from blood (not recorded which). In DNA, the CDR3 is TGTGCCATCAGTGAGGTGGGGAGGAATGAGCAGTTCTTC. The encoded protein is CAISEVGRNEQFF.